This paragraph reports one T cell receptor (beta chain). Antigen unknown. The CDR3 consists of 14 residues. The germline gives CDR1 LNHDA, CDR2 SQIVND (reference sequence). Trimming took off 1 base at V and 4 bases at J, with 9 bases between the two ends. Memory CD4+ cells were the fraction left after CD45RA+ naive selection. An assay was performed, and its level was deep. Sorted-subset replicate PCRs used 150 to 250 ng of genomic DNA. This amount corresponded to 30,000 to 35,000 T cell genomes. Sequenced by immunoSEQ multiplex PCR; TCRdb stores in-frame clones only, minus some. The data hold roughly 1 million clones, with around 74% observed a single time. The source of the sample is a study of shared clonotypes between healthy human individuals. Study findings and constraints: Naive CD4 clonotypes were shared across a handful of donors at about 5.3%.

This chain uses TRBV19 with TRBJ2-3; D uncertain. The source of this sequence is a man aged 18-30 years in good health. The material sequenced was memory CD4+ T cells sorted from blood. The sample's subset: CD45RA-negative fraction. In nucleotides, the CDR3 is TGTGCCAGTAGTATAGGCGGAAGAGCAGATACGCAGTATTTT. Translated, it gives CASSIGGRADTQYF.